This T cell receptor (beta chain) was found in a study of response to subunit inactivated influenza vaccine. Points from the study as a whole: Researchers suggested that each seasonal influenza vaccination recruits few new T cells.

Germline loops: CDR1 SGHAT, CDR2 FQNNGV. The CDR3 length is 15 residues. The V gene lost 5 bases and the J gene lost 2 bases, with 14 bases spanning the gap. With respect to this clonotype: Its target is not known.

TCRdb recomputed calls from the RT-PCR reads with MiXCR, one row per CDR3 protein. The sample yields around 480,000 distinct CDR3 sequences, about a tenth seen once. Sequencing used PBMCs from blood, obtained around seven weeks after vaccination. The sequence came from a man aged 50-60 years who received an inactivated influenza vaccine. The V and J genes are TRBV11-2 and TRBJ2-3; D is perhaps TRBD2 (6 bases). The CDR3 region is CASSLRGGTTDTQYF. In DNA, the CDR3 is TGTGCCAGCAGCCTAAGAGGAGGGACCACAGATACGCAGTATTTT.